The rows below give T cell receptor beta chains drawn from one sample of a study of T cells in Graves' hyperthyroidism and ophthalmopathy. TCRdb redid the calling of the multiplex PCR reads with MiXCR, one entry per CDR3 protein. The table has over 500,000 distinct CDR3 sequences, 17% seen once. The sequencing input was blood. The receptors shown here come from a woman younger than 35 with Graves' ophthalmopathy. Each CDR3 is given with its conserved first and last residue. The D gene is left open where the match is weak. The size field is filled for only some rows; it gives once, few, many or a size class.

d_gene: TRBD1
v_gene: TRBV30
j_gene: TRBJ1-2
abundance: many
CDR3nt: TGTGCCTGGAGTCCGGACAGGTTCTATGGCTACACCTTC
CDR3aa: CAWSPDRFYGYTF

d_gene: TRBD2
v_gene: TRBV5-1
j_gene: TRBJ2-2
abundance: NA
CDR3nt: TGCGCCAGCAGCCTAGACATCGGGGGGGGCAGGACCGGGGAGCTGTTTTTT
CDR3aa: CASSLDIGGGRTGELFF

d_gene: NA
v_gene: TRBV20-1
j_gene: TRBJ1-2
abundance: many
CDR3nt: TGCAGTGCTAGAGATAGGGGCAGGAATTTTGGCTACACCTTC
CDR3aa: CSARDRGRNFGYTF

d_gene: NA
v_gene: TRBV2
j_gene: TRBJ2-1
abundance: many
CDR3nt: TGTGCCAGCAGGTTTGGGGGGGGGCTAAATGAGCAGTTCTTC
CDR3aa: CASRFGGGLNEQFF

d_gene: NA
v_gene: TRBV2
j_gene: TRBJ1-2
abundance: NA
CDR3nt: TGTGCCAGCAGGGAGCGGGGGGGCCGGGACTATGGCTACACCTTC
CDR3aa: CASRERGGRDYGYTF

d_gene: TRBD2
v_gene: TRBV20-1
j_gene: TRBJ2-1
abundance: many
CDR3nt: TGCAGTGCACGGACTAGCGCCAATGAGCAGTTCTTC
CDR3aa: CSARTSANEQFF

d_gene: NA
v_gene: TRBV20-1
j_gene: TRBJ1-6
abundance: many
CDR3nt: TGCAGTGCTCAGATAGGGGGACCTTATAATTCACCCCTCCACTTT
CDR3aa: CSAQIGGPYNSPLHF

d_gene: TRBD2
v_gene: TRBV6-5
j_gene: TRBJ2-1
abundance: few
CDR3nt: TGTACCAGCAGTACCGACCTCCTACTAGCGGGAGCGTACAATGAGCAGTTCTTC
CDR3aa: CTSSTDLLLAGAYNEQFF

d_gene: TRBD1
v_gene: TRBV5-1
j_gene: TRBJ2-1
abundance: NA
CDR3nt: TGCGCCAGCAGCTTGGAGTACACAGGGGACAATGAGCAGTTCTTC
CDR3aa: CASSLEYTGDNEQFF

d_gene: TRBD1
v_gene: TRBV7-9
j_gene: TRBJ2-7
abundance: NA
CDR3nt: TGTGCCAGCAGCCCATCCGGGACAGGGGGCAACGAGCAGTACTTC
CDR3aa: CASSPSGTGGNEQYF

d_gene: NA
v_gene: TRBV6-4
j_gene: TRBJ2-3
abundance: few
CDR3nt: TGTGCCAGCAGTGACTCCCCTGCAACGAGCACAGATACGCAGTATTTT
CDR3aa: CASSDSPATSTDTQYF

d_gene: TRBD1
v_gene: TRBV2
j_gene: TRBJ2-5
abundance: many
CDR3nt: TGTGCCAGCAGTGTTTCAGGGACAGGGGTATCGGAGACCCAGTACTTC
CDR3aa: CASSVSGTGVSETQYF

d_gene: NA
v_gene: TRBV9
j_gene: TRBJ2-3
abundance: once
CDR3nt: TGTGCCAGCAGCCCCTATGTGGGCACAGATACGCAGTATTTT
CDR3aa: CASSPYVGTDTQYF

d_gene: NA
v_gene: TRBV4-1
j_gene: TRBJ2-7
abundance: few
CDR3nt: TGCGCCAGCAGCCTCGCAGACGGCTCCTACGAGCAGTACTTC
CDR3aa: CASSLADGSYEQYF

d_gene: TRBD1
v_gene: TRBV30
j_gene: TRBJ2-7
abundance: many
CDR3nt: TGTGCCTGGACCATTGACAGGGGGCGAGAGCAGTACTTC
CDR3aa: CAWTIDRGREQYF

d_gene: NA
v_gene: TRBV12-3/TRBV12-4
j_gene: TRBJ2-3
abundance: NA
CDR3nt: TGTGCCAGCAGCTCAATCCAAGTGCCGGGGCCTTTCACAGATACGCAGTATTTT
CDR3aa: CASSSIQVPGPFTDTQYF

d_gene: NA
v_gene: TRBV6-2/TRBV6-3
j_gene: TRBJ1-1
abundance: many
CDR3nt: TGTGCCAGCAGTTACCGTCGGTGGGAACCCACTGAAGCTTTCTTT
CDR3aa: CASSYRRWEPTEAFF

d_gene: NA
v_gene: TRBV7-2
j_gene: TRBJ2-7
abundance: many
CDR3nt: TGTGCCAGCAGCTCCCGGGCCGGATGGTCGTACGAGCAGTACTTC
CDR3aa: CASSSRAGWSYEQYF

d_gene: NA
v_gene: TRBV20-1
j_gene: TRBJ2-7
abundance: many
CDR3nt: TGCAGTGCTAGGCTTGGGCTATACGAGCAGTACTTC
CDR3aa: CSARLGLYEQYF

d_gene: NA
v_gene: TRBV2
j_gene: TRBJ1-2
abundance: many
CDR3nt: TGTGCCAGCAGGACAGACCTCCCTGGCTACACCTTC
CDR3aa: CASRTDLPGYTF

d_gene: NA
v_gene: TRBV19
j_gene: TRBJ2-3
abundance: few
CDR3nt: TGTGCCAGTACTCAGCAGCCCACAGATACGCAGTATTTT
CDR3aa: CASTQQPTDTQYF

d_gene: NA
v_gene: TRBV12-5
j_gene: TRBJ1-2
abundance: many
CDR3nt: TGTGCTAGTGGTTTGGGACCGGGATCCACTGATGGCTACACCTTC
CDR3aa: CASGLGPGSTDGYTF

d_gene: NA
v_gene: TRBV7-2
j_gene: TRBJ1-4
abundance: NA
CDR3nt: TGTGCCAGCAGCTTCCCCGGGGGTGAAAAACTGTTTTTT
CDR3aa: CASSFPGGEKLFF

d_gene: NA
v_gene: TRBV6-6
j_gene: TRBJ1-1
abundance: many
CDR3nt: TGTGCCAGCAGTTACTCGCCGGAAACTGAAGCTTTCTTT
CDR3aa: CASSYSPETEAFF

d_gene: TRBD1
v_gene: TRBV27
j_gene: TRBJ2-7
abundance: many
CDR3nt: TGTGCCAGCAGCCTTTACCCGACAGGGGCAGGCGAGCAGTACTTC
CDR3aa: CASSLYPTGAGEQYF

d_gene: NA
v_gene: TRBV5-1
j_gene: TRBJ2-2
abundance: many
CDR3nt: TGCGCCAGCAGCGTTCAAACTGATAGTGCCGGGGAGCTGTTTTTT
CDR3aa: CASSVQTDSAGELFF

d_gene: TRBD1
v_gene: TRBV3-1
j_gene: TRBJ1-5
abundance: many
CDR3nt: TGTGCCAGCAACGACAGGGGTAGCAATCAGCCCCAGCATTTT
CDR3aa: CASNDRGSNQPQHF

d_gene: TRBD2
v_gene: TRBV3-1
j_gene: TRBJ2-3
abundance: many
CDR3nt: TGTGCCAGCAGTGGAAAAACTAGCGGGCGTACACACGCGGTCGCAGATACGCAGTATTTT
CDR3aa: CASSGKTSGRTHAVADTQYF

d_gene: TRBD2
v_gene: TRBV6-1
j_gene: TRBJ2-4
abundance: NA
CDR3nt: TGTGCCAGCAGCGCCCTACTAGCGGGAGGGCCTGGGGGCGTAACCAAAAACATTCAGTACTTC
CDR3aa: CASSALLAGGPGGVTKNIQYF

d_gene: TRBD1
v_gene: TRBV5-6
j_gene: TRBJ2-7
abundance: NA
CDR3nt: TGTGCCAGCAGCTTGGCCTTGGTAGGGGGCGCAGACGAGCAGTACTTC
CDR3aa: CASSLALVGGADEQYF

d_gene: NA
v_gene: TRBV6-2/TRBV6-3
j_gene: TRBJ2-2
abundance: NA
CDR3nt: TGCGCCAGCAGTGACTACGGGGAGCTGTTTTTT
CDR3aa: CASSDYGELFF

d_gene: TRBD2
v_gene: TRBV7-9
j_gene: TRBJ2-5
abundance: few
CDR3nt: TGTGCCAGCAGCCGGACTAGCGGGAGAGGGGAGACCCAGTACTTC
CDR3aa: CASSRTSGRGETQYF

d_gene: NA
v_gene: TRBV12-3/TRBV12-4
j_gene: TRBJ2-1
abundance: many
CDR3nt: TGTGCCAGCAGATTAGCCTTGCGGGGGCACAATGAGCAGTTCTTC
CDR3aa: CASRLALRGHNEQFF

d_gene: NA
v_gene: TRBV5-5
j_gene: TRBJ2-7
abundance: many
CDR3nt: TGTGCCAGCAGGGAGGACATGGACTACGAGCAGTACTTC
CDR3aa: CASREDMDYEQYF

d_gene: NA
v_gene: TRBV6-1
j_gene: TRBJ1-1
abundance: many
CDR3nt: TGTGCCAGCAGACCCCTTACCGACAAGGGGACTGAAGCTTTCTTT
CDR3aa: CASRPLTDKGTEAFF

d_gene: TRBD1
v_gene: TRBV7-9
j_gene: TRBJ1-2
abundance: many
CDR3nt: TGTGCCAGCAGCTTAGAGGGGGCAGCTAACTATGGCTACACCTTC
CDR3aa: CASSLEGAANYGYTF

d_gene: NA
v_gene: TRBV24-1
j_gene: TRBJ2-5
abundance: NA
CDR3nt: TGTGCCACCAGTGGGGACTTTCAAGAGACCCAGTACTTC
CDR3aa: CATSGDFQETQYF

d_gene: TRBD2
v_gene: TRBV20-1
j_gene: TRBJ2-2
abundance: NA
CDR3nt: TGCAGTGCTAGGAGTCTAGCGGGGGACACCGGGGAGCTGTTTTTT
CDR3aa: CSARSLAGDTGELFF

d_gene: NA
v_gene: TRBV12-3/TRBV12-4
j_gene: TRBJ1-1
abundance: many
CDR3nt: TGTGCCAGCAGTCCTATTATGTTACTGCTGAACACTGAAGCTTTCTTT
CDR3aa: CASSPIMLLLNTEAFF

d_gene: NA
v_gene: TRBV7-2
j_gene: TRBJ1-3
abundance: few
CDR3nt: TGTGCCATCCCGTGGGCAGACTCTGGAAACACCATATATTTT
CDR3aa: CAIPWADSGNTIYF

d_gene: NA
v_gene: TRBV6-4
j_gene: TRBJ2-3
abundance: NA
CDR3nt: TGTGCCAGCAGTGACAAGGACGGGGCAACAGATACGCAGTATTTT
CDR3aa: CASSDKDGATDTQYF

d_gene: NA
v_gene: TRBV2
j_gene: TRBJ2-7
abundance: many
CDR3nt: TGTGCCAGCAGTGGACAGGCCTACGAGCAGTACTTC
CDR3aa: CASSGQAYEQYF

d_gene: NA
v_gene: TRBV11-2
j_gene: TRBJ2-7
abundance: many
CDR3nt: TGTGCCAGCAGCTTAGTGGTGGCAGGGCCCGTCTACGAGCAGTACTTC
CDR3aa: CASSLVVAGPVYEQYF

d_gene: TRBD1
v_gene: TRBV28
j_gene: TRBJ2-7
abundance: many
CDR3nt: TGTGCCAGCAGCCAACCGGGACAGGGCACGGACGAGCAGTACTTC
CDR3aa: CASSQPGQGTDEQYF

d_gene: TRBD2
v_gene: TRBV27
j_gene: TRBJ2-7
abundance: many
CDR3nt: TGTGCCAGCAGTTGGACTAGCGCACACTACGAGCAGTACTTC
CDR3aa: CASSWTSAHYEQYF

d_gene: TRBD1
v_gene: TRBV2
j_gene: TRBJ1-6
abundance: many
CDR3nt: TGTGCCAGCAGTGGCGGACAGGGTTATAATTCACCCCTCCACTTT
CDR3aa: CASSGGQGYNSPLHF

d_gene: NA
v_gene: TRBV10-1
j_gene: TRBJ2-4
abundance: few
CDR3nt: TGCGCCAGCAGTGATGGGACGTCGGTAGCCAAAAACATTCAGTACTTC
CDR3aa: CASSDGTSVAKNIQYF